These 5 T cell receptor beta chains share one sample of origin, sequenced in a study of blood T cells in healthy people across ages. A second PCR, run for roughly 7 to 12 cycles, used a sample-barcoded 5' primer plus a J-beta primer mix. MiXCR, run by TCRdb on the 5' RACE reads, gives a single entry per CDR3 protein. Among fewer than 750,000 distinct CDR3 sequences listed, 47% were seen once. The sequenced sample was blood. The receptors shown here come from a man older than 75 in good health.

The V gene is TRBV9, the J gene TRBJ2-6, with D uncertain. The V gene lost 6 bases and the J gene lost 4 bases, with 20 bases spanning the gap. Germline CDR1 and CDR2: SGDLS and YYNGEE. This CDR3 region has 17 residues. Here the CDR3 reads CASTIPFKEAGANVLTF. In nucleotides, the CDR3 is TGTGCCAGCACCATTCCGTTCAAGGAAGCCGGGGCCAACGTCCTGACTTTC. The whole variable domain, filled in from reference TRBV9 and TRBJ2-6, reads DSGVTQTPKHLITATGQRVTLRCSPRSGDLSVYWYQQSLDQGLQFLIQYYNGEERAKGNILERFSAQQFPDLHSELNLSSLELGDSALYFCASTIPFKEAGANVLTFGAGSRLTVL.

This clonotype was seen only a few times. The chain recombines TRBV6-2 or TRBV6-3 with TRBJ2-1, with D hard to call. Trimming stripped 0 bases from V and 5 bases from J, with 8 bases between. Germline V gene lookup returns CDR1 MNHEY and CDR2 SVGEGT. The CDR3 extends over 14 amino acids. The CDR3 nucleotides read TGTGCCAGCAGTTACTCGAGGACGAACAATGAGCAGTTCTTC. This sequence encodes CASSYSRTNNEQFF.

This clonotype was found a few times. V gene TRBV20-1 combines with J gene TRBJ2-7, with a possible D match to TRBD2 (6 bases). This CDR3 spans 14 amino acids. Germline V lookup: CDR1 DFQATT, CDR2 SNEGSKA (reference sequence). Trimming left V 3 bases short and J 0 bases short, with 12 bases between. The CDR3 spells CSASPPGSSYEQYF. The CDR3 DNA reads TGCAGTGCTAGCCCTCCCGGGAGCTCCTACGAGCAGTACTTC.

This clonotype was observed many times. The chain combines TRBV7-2 with TRBJ2-7; D is possibly TRBD2 (7 bases). CDR1 SGHTA and CDR2 FQGNSA come from the germline V gene. CDR3 length equals 14 residues. V lost 6 bases, J lost 0 bases, and 12 bases lay in between. CDR3 loop: CASSLGGGSYEQYF. The DNA of the CDR3 is TGTGCCAGCAGTTTGGGAGGGGGCTCCTACGAGCAGTACTTC.

This clonotype was seen only a few times. The rearrangement links TRBV12-3 or TRBV12-4 to TRBJ2-1; 8 nucleotides line up with TRBD2. The CDR3 loop spans 13 amino acids. V lost 5 bases and J lost 7; bases outside the gene matches: 4. The CDR3 sequence is CASSVRGGNEQFF. CDR3 DNA: TGTGCCAGCAGTGTTCGGGGGGGGAATGAGCAGTTCTTC.